Listed below are T cell receptor beta chains from one sample, sequenced in a study of blood T cell repertoires in COVID-19. Method: immunoSEQ multiplex PCR; TCRdb's copy keeps in-frame clones and lacks some. The sample lists under 350,000 clones, about nine tenths seen once, with about 4% in the top ten. Material: PBMCs or T cells enriched from blood (not recorded which). The receptors stem from a man aged 25-40 years who had recovered from COVID-19. Both conserved end residues are part of each CDR3. A D gene is named only where the DNA matches it firmly. The size entry is marked missing in some rows and otherwise reads once, few, many or a size class.

size	D	J	V	CDR3	DNA
NA	NA	TRBJ1-5	TRBV11-2	CASSRGGNQPQHF	TGTGCCAGCAGCCGGGGGGGTAATCAGCCCCAGCATTTT
NA	TRBD1	TRBJ2-7	TRBV18	CASSSDRGRLNEQYF	TGTGCCAGCTCATCGGACAGGGGGCGACTCAACGAGCAGTACTTC
NA	NA	TRBJ1-1	TRBV27	CASSLSWNTEAFF	TGTGCCAGCAGTTTAAGCTGGAACACTGAAGCTTTCTTT
NA	TRBD2	TRBJ2-5	TRBV25-1	CASSGRLAGGQETQYF	TGTGCCAGCAGTGGGAGACTAGCGGGAGGACAAGAGACCCAGTACTTC
NA	NA	TRBJ1-1	TRBV6-5	CASSYSRQVNTEAFF	TGTGCCAGCAGTTACTCGAGACAGGTGAACACTGAAGCTTTCTTT
NA	TRBD1	TRBJ2-3	TRBV30	CAWEGQGAITDTQYF	TGTGCCTGGGAGGGACAGGGGGCCATCACAGATACGCAGTATTTT
NA	TRBD2	TRBJ2-3	TRBV30	CAWSSSGYTDTQYF	TGTGCCTGGAGTTCTAGCGGTTACACAGATACGCAGTATTTT
once	NA	TRBJ1-3	TRBV11-2	CASSLRAQGNTIYF	TGTGCCAGCAGCCTCAGGGCTCAGGGAAACACCATATATTTT
NA	NA	TRBJ2-1	TRBV13	CASSGGGGYNEQFF	TGTGCCAGCAGCGGAGGCGGAGGGTACAATGAGCAGTTCTTC
few	TRBD2	TRBJ2-2	TRBV5-4	CASSLGSGGSGELFF	TGTGCCAGCAGCTTGGGTTCGGGAGGGTCCGGGGAGCTGTTTTTT
NA	TRBD1	TRBJ2-2	TRBV5-1	CASSLAAGTGGHGELFF	TGCGCCAGCAGCTTGGCGGCAGGGACAGGGGGCCACGGGGAGCTGTTTTTT
NA	NA	TRBJ2-5	TRBV6-5	CASSYYLGGDGTQYF	TGTGCCAGCAGTTACTATCTGGGCGGGGACGGGACCCAGTACTTC
NA	TRBD2	TRBJ2-3	TRBV10-1	CASSAQSGGRTDTQYF	TGCGCCAGCAGTGCCCAGAGCGGGGGCCGCACAGATACGCAGTATTTT
NA	NA	TRBJ1-5	TRBV30	CAWSVKTKGNQPQHF	TGTGCCTGGAGTGTAAAGACCAAGGGGAATCAGCCCCAGCATTTT